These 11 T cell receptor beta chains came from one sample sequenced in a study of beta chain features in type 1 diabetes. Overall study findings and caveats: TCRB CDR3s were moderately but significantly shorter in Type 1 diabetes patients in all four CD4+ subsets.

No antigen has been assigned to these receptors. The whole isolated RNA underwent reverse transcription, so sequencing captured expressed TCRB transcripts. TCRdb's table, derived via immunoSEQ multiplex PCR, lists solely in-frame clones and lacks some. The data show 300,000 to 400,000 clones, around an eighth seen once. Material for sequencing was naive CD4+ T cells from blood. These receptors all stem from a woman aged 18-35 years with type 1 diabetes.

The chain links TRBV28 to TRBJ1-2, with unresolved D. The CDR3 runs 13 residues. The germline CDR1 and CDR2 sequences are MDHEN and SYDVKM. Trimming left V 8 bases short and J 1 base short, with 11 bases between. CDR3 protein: CASHTQFNYGYTF. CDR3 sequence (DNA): TGTGCCAGCCATACTCAATTTAACTATGGCTACACCTTC.

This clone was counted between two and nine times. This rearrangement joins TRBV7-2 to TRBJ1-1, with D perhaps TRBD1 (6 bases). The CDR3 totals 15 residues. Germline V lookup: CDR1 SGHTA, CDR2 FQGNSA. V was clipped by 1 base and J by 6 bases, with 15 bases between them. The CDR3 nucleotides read TGTGCCAGCAGCTTAGTCCTTCAGGGGCTCGCTGAAGCTTTCTTT. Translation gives CASSLVLQGLAEAFF.

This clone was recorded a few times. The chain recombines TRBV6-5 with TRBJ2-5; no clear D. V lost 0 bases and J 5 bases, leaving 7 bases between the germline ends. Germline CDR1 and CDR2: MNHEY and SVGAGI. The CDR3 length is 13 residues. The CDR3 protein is CASSYSSWETQYF. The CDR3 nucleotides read TGTGCCAGCAGTTACTCGAGTTGGGAGACCCAGTACTTC.

The CDR3 DNA follows: TGTGCCAGCAGTTCAGCGAGACAGGGAGGCTATGGCTACACCTTC. Amino acids: CASSSARQGGYGYTF. The rearrangement links TRBV25-1 to TRBJ1-2; the match to TRBD1 covers 7 bases. Germline V CDR1 and CDR2: MGHDK, SYGVNS. The trim removed 5 bases at V and 4 bases at J, leaving 10 bases unmatched. CDR3 length: 15 amino acids.

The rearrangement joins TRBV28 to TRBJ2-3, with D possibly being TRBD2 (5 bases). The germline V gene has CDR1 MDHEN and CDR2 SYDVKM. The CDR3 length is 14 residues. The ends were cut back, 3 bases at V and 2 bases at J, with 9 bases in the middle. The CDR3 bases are TGTGCCAGCAGTTTCAGCGGATTCACAGATACGCAGTATTTT. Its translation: CASSFSGFTDTQYF. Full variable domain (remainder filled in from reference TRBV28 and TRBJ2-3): DVKVTQSSRYLVKRTGEKVFLECVQDMDHENMFWYRQDPGLGLRLIYFSYDVKMKEKGDIPEGYSVSREKKERFSLILESASTNQTSMYLCASSFSGFTDTQYFGPGTRLTVL.

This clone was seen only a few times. The CDR3 is CASSAGLRGYTF. For the CDR3, the DNA is TGTGCCAGCAGTGCAGGGCTACGAGGCTACACCTTC. The chain recombines TRBV2 with TRBJ1-2; the D gene is possibly TRBD1 (5 bases). The V gene lost 4 bases and the J gene lost 8 bases, with 11 bases spanning the gap. The length of the CDR3 is 12 residues. Looked up from germline, CDR1 is SNHLY and CDR2 is FYNNEI. The full variable domain, in which reference TRBV2 and TRBJ1-2 provide the parts outside the CDR3, is EPEVTQTPSHQVTQMGQEVILRCVPISNHLYFYWYRQILGQKVEFLVSFYNNEISEKSEIFDDQFSVERPDGSNFTLKIRSTKLEDSAMYFCASSAGLRGYTFGSGTRLTVV.

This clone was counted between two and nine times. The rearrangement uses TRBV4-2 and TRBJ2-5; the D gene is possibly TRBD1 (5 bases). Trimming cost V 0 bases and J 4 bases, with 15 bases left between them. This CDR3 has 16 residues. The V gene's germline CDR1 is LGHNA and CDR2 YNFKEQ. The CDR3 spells CASSQDPPGRPETQYF. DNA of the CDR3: TGTGCCAGCAGCCAAGATCCCCCAGGGCGGCCAGAGACCCAGTACTTC.

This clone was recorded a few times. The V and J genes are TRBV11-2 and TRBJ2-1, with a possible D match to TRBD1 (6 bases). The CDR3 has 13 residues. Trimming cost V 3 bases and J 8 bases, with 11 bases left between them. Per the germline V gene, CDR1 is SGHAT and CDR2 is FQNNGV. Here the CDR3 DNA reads TGTGCCAGCAGCTTTGGCAGGGGCGATGAGCAGTTCTTC. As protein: CASSFGRGDEQFF.

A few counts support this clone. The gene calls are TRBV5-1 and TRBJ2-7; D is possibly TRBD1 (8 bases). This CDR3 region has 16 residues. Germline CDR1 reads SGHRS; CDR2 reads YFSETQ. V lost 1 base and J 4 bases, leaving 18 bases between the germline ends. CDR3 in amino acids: CASSLSPGQGGYEQYF. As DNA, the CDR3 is TGCGCCAGCAGCTTGTCTCCTGGACAGGGAGGGTACGAGCAGTACTTC.

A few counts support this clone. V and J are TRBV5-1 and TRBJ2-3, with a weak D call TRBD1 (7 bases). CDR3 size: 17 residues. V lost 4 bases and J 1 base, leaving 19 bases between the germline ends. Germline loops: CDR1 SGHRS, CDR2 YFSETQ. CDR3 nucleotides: TGCGCCAGCAGCCAAGGAGGGCGGACAGGAGGCACAGATACGCAGTATTTT. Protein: CASSQGGRTGGTDTQYF.

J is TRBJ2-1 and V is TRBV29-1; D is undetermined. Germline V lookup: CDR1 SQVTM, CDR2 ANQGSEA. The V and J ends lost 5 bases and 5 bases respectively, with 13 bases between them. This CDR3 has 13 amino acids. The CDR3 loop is CSVSSTANNEQFF. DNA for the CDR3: TGCAGCGTTTCATCGACTGCGAACAATGAGCAGTTCTTC.